This T cell receptor (beta chain) came from a study of blood T cell repertoires in COVID-19. TCRdb's copy holds only in-frame clones and misses some; the assay was immunoSEQ multiplex PCR. The repertoire includes over 80,000 clones, about nine tenths of them detected once, and 8.5% to 10% sits in the top ten. Sequenced: peripheral blood. The sequence derives from a man in his fifties or sixties with acute or convalescent COVID-19.

The CDR3 reads CASSQGDSSNQPQHF. The CDR3 DNA sequence: TGTGCCAGCAGCCAGGGGGACAGTTCCAATCAGCCCCAGCATTTT. The rearrangement joins TRBV7-9 to TRBJ1-5, with 7 bases lining up with TRBD1. In germline, CDR1 is SEHNR, CDR2 FQNEAQ (reference sequence). This CDR3 region has 15 residues. With 5 bases clipped from V and 3 bases from J, the junction kept 7 bases outside the gene matches.